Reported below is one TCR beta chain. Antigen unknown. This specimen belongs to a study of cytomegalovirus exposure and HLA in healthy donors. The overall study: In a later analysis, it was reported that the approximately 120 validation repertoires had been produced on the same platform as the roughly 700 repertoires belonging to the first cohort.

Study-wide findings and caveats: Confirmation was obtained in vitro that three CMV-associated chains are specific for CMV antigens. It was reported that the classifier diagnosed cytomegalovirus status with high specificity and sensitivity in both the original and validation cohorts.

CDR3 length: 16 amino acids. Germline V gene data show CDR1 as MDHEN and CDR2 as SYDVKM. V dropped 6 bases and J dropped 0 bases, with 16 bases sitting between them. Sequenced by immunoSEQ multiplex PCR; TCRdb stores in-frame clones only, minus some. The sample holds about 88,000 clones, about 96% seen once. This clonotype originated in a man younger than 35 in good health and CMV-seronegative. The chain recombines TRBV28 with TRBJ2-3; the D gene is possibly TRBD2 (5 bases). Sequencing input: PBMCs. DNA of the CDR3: TGTGCCAGCAGATCATTTGGAGCGGCTAGCACAGATACGCAGTATTTT. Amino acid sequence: CASRSFGAASTDTQYF.